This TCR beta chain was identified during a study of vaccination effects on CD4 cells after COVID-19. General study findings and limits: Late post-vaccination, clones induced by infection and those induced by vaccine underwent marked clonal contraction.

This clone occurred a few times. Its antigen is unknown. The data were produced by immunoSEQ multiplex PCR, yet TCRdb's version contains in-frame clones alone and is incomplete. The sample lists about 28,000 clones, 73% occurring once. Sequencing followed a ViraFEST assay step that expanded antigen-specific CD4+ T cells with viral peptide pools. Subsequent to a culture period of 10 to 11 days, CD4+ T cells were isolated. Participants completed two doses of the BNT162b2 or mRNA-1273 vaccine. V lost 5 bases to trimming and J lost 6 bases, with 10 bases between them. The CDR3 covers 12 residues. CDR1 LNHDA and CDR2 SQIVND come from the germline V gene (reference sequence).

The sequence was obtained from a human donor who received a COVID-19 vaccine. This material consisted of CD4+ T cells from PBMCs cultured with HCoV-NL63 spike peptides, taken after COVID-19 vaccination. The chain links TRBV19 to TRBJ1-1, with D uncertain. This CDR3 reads CASSPRLPEAFF. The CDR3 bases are TGTGCCAGTAGTCCGCGGCTACCTGAAGCTTTCTTT.